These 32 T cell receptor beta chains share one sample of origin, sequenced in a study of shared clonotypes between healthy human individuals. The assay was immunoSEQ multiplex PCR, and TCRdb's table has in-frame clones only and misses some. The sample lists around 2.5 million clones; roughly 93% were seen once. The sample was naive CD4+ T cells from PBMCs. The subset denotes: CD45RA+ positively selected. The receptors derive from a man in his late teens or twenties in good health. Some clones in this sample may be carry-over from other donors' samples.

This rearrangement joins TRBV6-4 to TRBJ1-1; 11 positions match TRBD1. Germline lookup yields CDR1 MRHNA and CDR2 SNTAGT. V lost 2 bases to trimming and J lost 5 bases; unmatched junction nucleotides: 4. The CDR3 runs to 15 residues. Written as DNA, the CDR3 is TGTGCCAGCAGTGACCCGGACAGGGGGCATACTGAAGCTTTCTTT. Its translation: CASSDPDRGHTEAFF.

The chain's CDR3 is CASKGTGGYEQYF. The DNA of the CDR3 is TGTGCCAGCAAAGGGACAGGGGGCTACGAGCAGTACTTC. V gene TRBV6-5 combines with J gene TRBJ2-7; 11 positions agree with TRBD1. The CDR3 covers 13 residues. Germline CDR1 MNHEY, CDR2 SVGAGI. The V and J ends lost 7 bases and 3 bases, in that order; junction bases with no gene match: 2.

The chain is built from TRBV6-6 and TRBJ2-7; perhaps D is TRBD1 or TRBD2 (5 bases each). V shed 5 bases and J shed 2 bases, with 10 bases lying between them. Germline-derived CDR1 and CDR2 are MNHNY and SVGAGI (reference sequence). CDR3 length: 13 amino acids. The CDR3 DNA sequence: TGTGCCAGCAGTGGGGACGGTGCCTACGAGCAGTACTTC. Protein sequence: CASSGDGAYEQYF.

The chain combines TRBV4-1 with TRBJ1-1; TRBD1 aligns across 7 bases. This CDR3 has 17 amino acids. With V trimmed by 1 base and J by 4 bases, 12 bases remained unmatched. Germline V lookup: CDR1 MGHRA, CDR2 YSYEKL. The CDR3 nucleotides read TGCGCCAGCAGCCAAGCGAACAGGGGCAGGAGTGGCACTGAAGCTTTCTTT. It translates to CASSQANRGRSGTEAFF.

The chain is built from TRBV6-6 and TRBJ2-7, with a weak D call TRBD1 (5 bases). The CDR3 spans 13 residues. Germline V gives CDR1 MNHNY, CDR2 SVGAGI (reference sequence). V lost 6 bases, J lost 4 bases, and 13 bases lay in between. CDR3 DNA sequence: TGTGCCAGCAGCCTACTCTCAGGGTACGAGCAGTACTTC. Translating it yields CASSLLSGYEQYF.

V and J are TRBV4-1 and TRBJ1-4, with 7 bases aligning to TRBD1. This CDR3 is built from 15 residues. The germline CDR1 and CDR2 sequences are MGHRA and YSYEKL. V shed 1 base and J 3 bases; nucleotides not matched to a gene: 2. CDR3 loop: CASSQGTGANEKLFF. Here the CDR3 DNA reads TGCGCCAGCAGCCAAGGGACAGGCGCTAATGAAAAACTGTTTTTT.

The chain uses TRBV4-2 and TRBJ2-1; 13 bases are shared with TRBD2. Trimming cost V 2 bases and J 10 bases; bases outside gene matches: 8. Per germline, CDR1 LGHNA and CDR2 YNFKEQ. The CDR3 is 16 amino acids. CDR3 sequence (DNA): TGTGCCAGCAGCCAACGACTAGCGGGAGGTTGGGAAGAGCAGTTCTTC. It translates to CASSQRLAGGWEEQFF.

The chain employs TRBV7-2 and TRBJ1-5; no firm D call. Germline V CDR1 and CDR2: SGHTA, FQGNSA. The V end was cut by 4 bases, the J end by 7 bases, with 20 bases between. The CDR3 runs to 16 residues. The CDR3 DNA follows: TGTGCCAGCAGCTCACCGGTGATGGGATCGTACCAGCCCCAGCATTTT. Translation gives CASSSPVMGSYQPQHF.

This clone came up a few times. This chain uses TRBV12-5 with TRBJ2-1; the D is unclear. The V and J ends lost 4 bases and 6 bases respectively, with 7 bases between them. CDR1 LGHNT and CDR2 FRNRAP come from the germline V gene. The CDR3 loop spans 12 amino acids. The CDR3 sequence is CASGSGGNEQFF. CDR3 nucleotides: TGTGCTAGTGGTTCTGGTGGCAATGAGCAGTTCTTC.

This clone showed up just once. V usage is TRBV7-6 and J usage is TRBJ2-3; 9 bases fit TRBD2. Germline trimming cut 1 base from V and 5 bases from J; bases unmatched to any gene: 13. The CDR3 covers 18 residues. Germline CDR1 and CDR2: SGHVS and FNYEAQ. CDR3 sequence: CASSLGGTSLPSEDTQYF. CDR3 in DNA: TGTGCCAGCAGCTTAGGCGGGACTAGCCTCCCGAGTGAAGATACGCAGTATTTT.

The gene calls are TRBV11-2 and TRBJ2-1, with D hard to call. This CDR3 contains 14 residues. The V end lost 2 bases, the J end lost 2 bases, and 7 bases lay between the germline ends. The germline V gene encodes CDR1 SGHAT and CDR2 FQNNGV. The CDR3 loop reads CASSLSSPYNEQFF. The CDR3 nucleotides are TGTGCCAGCAGCTTAAGCTCCCCCTACAATGAGCAGTTCTTC.

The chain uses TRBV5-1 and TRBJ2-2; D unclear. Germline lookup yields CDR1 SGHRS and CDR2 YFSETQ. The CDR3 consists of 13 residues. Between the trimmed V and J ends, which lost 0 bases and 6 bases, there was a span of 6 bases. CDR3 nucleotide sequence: TGCGCCAGCAGCTTGGAGTGGTCCGGGGAGCTGTTTTTT. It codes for CASSLEWSGELFF.

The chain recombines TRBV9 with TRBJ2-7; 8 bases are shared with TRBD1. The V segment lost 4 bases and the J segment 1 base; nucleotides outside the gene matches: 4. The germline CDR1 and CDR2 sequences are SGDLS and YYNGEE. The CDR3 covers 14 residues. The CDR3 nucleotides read TGTGCCAGCAGCCCAACAGGGGGGTCCTACGAGCAGTACTTC. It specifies CASSPTGGSYEQYF. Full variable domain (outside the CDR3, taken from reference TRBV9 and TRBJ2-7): DSGVTQTPKHLITATGQRVTLRCSPRSGDLSVYWYQQSLDQGLQFLIQYYNGEERAKGNILERFSAQQFPDLHSELNLSSLELGDSALYFCASSPTGGSYEQYFGPGTRLTVT.

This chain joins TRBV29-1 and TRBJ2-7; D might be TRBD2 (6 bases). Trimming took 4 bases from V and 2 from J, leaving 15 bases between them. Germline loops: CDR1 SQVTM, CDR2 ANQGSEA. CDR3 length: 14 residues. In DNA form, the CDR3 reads TGCAGCGTTGGCGGGACTGGACCGACCTACGAGCAGTACTTC. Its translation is CSVGGTGPTYEQYF.

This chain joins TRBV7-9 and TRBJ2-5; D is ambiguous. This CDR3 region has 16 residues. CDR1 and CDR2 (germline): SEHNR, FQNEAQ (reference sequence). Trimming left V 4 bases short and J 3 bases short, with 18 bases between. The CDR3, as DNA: TGTGCCAGCAGCTGGGAATTTGTGGAAATGGAAGAGACCCAGTACTTC. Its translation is CASSWEFVEMEETQYF.

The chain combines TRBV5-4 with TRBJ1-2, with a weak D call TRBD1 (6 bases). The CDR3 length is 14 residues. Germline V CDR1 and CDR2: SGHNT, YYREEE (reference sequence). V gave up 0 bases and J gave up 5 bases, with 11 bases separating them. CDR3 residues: CASSLGSRGYGYTF. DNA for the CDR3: TGTGCCAGCAGCTTGGGGAGCAGGGGTTATGGCTACACCTTC.

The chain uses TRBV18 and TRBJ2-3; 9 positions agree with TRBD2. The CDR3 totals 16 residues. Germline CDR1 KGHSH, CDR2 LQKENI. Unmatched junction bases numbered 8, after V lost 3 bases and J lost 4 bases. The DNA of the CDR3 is TGTGCCAGCTCACCCCCCGGCGGGAGGGTTCCAGATACGCAGTATTTT. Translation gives CASSPPGGRVPDTQYF.

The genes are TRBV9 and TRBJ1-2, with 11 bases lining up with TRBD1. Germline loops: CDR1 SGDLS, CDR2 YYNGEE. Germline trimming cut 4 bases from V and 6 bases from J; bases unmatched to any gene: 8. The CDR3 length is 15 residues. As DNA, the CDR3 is TGTGCCAGCAGCAGAACGGGACAGGGGGGAAATGGCTACACCTTC. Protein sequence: CASSRTGQGGNGYTF.

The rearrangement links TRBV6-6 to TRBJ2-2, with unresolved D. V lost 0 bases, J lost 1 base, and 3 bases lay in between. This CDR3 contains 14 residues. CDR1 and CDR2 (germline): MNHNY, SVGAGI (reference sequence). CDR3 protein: CASSYSKNTGELFF. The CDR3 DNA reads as TGTGCCAGCAGTTACTCTAAGAACACCGGGGAGCTGTTTTTT.

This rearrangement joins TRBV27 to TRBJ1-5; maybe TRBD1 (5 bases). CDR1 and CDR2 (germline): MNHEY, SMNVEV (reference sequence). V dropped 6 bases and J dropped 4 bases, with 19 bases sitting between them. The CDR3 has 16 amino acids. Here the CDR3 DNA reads TGTGCCAGCAGGGGGGACGGAGGAGGGTTTAATCAGCCCCAGCATTTT. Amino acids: CASRGDGGGFNQPQHF.

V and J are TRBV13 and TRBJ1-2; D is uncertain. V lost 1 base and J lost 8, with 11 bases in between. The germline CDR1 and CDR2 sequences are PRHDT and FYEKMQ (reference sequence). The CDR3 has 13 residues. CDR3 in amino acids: CASSLEGSLGYTF. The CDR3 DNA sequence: TGTGCCAGCAGCTTAGAGGGCAGCCTAGGCTACACCTTC. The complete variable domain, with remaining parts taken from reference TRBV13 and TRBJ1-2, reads AAGVIQSPRHLIKEKRETATLKCYPIPRHDTVYWYQQGPGQDPQFLISFYEKMQSDKGSIPDRFSAQQFSDYHSELNMSSLELGDSALYFCASSLEGSLGYTFGSGTRLTVV.

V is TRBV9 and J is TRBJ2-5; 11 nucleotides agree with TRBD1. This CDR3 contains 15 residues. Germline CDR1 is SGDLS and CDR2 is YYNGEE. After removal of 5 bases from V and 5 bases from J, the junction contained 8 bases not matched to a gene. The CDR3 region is CASSLDRGQWETQYF. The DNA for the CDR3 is TGTGCCAGCAGTTTGGACAGGGGGCAGTGGGAGACCCAGTACTTC.

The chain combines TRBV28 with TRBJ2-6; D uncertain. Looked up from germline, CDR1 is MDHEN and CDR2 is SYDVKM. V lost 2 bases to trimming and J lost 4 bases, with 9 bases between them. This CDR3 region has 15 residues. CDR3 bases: TGTGCCAGCAGTTTAGCCCGAGCAGGGGCCAACGTCCTGACTTTC. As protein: CASSLARAGANVLTF.

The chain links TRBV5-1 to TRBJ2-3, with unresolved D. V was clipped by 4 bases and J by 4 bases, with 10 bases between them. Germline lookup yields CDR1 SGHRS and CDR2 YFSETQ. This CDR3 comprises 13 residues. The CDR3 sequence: CASSPMAADTQYF. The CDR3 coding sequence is TGCGCCAGCAGCCCGATGGCAGCAGATACGCAGTATTTT.

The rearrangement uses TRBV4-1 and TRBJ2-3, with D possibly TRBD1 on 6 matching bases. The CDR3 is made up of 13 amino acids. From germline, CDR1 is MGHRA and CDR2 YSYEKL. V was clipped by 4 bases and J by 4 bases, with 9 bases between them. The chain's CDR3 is CASSLGAADTQYF. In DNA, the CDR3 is TGCGCCAGCAGCCTGGGGGCGGCAGATACGCAGTATTTT.

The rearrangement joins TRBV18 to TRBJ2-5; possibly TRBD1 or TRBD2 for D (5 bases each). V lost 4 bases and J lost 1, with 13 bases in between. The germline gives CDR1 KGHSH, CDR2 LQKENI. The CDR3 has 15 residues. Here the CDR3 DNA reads TGTGCCAGCTCACGAGGGGCCGGGCCCCAAGAGACCCAGTACTTC. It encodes CASSRGAGPQETQYF.

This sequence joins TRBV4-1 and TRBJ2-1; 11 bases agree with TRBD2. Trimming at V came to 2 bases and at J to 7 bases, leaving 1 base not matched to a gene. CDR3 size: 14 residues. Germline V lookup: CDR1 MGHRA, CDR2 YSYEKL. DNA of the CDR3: TGCGCCAGCAGCCAAAGACTAGCGGGGAATGAGCAGTTCTTC. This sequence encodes CASSQRLAGNEQFF.

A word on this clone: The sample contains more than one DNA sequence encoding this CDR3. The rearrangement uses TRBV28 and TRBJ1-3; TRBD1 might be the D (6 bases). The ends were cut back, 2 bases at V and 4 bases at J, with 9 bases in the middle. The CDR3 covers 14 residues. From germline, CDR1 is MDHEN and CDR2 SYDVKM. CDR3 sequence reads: CASSLPGAGNTIYF. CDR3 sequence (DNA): TGTGCCAGCAGTTTACCAGGGGCAGGAAACACCATATATTTT.

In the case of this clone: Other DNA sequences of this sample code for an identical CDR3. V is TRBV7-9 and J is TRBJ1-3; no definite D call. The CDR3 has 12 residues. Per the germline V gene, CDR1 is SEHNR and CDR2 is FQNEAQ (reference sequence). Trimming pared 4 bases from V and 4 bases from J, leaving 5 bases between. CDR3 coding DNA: TGTGCCAGCAGCTCGCCAGGAAACACCATATATTTT. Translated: CASSSPGNTIYF.

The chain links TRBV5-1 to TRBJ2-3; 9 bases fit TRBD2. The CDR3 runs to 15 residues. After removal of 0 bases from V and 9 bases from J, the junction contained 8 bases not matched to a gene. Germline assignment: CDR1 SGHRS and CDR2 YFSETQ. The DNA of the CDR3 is TGCGCCAGCAGCTTGGCGGTGGCGGGAGGGGCAACGCAGTATTTT. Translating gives CASSLAVAGGATQYF.

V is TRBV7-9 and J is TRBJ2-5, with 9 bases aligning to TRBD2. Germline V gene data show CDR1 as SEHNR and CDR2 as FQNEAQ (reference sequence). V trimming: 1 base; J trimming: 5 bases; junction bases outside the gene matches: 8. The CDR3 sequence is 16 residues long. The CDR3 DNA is TGTGCCAGCAGCTTAGGGACAGCGGGAGGCGGCGAGACCCAGTACTTC. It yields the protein CASSLGTAGGGETQYF.

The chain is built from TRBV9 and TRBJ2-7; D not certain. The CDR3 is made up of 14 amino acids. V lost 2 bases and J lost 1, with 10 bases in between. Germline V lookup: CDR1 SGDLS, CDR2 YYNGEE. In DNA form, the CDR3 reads TGTGCCAGCAGCGTGACAACTGATTCCTACGAGCAGTACTTC. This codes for CASSVTTDSYEQYF.